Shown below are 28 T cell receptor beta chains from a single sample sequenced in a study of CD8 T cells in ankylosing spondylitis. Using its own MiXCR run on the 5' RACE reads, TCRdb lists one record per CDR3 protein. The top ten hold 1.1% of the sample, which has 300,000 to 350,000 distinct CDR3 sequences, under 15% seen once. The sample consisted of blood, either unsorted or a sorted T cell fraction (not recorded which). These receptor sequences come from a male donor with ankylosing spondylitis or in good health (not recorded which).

The CDR3, as DNA: TGTGCCAGCAGTGAACGTTGGCGGAGCTCCTACGAGCAGTACTTC. As protein: CASSERWRSSYEQYF. The chain uses TRBV2 and TRBJ2-7, with D hard to call. The V end lost 2 bases, the J end lost 0 bases, and 11 bases lay between the germline ends. The CDR3 is made up of 15 amino acids. Germline V gene sequence: CDR1 SNHLY, CDR2 FYNNEI.

CDR3 residues: CSAGDSNQPQHF. CDR3 nucleotide sequence: TGCAGTGCAGGTGATAGCAATCAGCCCCAGCATTTT. The V call is TRBV20-1, the J call TRBJ1-5; no clear D. The CDR3 is 12 amino acids. The ends were cut back, 6 bases at V and 0 bases at J, with 6 bases in the middle. Germline V gene sequence: CDR1 DFQATT, CDR2 SNEGSKA (reference sequence).

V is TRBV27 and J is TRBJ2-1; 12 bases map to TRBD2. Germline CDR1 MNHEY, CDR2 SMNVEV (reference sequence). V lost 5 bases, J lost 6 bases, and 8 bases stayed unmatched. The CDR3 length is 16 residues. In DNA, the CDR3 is TGTGCCAGCAGTCCGGGGACTAGCGGGCGCTTCAATGAGCAGTTCTTC. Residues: CASSPGTSGRFNEQFF.

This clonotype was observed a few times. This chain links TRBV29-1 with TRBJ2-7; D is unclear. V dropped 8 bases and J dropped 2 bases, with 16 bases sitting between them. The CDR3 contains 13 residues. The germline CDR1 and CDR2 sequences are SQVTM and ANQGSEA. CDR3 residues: CSSLGRSPYEQYF. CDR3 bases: TGCAGCTCCCTCGGGCGGAGCCCCTACGAGCAGTACTTC.

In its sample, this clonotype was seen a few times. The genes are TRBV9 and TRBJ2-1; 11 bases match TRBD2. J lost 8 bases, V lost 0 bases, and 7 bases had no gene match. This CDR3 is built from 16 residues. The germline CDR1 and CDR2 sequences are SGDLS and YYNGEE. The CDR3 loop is CASSVASSGGAYEQFF. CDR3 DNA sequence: TGTGCCAGCAGCGTAGCGAGTAGCGGGGGGGCGTATGAGCAGTTCTTC. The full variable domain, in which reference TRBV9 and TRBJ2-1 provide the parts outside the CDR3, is DSGVTQTPKHLITATGQRVTLRCSPRSGDLSVYWYQQSLDQGLQFLIQYYNGEERAKGNILERFSAQQFPDLHSELNLSSLELGDSALYFCASSVASSGGAYEQFFGPGTRLTVL.

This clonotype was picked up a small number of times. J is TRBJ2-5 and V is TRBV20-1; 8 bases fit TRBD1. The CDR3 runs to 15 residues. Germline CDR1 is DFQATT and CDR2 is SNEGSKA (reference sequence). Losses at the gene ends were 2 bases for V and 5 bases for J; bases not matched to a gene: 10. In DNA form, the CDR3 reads TGCAGTGCTAGAAATTCGGCAGGGGGCTGGGAGACCCAGTACTTC. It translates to CSARNSAGGWETQYF.

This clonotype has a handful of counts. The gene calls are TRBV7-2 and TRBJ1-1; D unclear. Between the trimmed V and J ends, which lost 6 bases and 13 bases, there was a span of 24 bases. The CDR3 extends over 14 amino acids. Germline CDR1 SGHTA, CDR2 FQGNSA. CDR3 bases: TGTGCCAGCAGTCAAGATCGGACCTTATGGGGAGTTTTCTTT. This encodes CASSQDRTLWGVFF.

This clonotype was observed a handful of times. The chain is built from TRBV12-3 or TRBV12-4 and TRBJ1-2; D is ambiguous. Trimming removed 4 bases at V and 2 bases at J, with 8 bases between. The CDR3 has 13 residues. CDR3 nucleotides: TGTGCCAGCAGTTACGGCAAGAACTATGGCTACACCTTC. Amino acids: CASSYGKNYGYTF.

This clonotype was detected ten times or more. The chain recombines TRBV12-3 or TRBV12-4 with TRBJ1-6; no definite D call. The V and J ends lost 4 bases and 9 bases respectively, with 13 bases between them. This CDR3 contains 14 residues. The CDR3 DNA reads TGTGCCAGCAGTTCCGACTTAGTCCGTTCACCCCTCCACTTT. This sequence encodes CASSSDLVRSPLHF.

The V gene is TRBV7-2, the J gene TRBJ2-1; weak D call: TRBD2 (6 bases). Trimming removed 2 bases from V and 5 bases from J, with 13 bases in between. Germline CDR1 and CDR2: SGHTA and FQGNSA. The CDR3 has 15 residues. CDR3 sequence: CASSLYYGLNNEQFF. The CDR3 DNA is TGTGCCAGCAGCTTATACTACGGACTAAACAATGAGCAGTTCTTC.

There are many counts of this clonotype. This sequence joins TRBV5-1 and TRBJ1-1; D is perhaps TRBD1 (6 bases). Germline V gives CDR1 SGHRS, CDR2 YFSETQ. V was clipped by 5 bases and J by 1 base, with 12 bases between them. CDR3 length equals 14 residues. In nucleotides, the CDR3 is TGCGCCAGCAGGATGGCGGGGGCGAACACTGAAGCTTTCTTT. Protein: CASRMAGANTEAFF.

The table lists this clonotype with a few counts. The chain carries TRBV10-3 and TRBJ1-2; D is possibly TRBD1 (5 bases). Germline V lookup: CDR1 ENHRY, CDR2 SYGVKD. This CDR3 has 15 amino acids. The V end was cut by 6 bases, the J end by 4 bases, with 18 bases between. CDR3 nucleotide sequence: TGTGCCATCAGACCGGGACCCCAGTCCCTCTATGGCTACACCTTC. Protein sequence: CAIRPGPQSLYGYTF.

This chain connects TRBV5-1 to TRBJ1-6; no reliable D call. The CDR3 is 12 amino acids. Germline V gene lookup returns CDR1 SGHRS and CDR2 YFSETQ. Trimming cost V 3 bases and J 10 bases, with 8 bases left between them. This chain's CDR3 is CASSSGGSPLHF. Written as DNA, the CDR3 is TGCGCCAGCAGCTCTGGAGGCTCACCCCTCCACTTT.

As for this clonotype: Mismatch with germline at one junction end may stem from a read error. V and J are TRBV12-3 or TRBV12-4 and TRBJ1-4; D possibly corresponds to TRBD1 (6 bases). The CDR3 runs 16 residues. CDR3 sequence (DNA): TGTGCCAGTAGTTTAGAGAGTCCGGCGAGGGGGGAAAAACTGTTTTTT. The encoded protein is CASSLESPARGEKLFF.

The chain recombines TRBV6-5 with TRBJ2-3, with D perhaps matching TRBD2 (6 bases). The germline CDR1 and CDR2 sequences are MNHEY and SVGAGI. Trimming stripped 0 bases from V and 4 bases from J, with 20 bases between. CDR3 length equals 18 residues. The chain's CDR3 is CASSYSGRSEGPSDTQYF. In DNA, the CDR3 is TGTGCCAGCAGTTACTCGGGCAGGTCGGAGGGGCCGTCAGATACGCAGTATTTT.

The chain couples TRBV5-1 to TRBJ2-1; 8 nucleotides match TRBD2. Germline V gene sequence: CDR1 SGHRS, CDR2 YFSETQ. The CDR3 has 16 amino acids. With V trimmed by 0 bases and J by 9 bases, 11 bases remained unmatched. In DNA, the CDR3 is TGCGCCAGCAGCTTGGCCGGGCGAGCGGGGGTCACTGAGCAGTTCTTC. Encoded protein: CASSLAGRAGVTEQFF.

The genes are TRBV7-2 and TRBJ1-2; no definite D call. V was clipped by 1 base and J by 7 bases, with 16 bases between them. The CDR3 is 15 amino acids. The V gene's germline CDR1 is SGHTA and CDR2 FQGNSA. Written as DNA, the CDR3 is TGTGCCAGCAGCTTAGAAGGCAGGCGGACGGTTGGCTACACCTTC. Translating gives CASSLEGRRTVGYTF.

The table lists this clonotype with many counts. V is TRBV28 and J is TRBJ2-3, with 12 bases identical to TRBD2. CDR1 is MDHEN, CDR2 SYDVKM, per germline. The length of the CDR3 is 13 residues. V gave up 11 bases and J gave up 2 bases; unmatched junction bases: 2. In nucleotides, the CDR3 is TGTGCCTCTAGCGGGGGGGCCACAGATACGCAGTATTTT. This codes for CASSGGATDTQYF.

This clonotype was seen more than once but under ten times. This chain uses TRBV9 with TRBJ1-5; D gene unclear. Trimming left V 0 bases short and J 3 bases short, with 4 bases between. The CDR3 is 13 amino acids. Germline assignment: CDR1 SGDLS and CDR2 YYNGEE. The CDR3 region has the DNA TGTGCCAGCAGCGTAGGGTACAATCAGCCCCAGCATTTT. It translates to CASSVGYNQPQHF. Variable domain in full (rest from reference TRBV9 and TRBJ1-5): DSGVTQTPKHLITATGQRVTLRCSPRSGDLSVYWYQQSLDQGLQFLIQYYNGEERAKGNILERFSAQQFPDLHSELNLSSLELGDSALYFCASSVGYNQPQHFGDGTRLSIL.

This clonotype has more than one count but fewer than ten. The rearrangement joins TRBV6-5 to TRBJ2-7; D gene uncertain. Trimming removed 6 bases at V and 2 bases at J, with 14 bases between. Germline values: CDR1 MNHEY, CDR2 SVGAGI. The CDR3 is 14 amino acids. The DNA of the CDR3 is TGTGCCAGCAGGTCCTCCAGGACCCCCTACGAGCAGTACTTC. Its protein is CASRSSRTPYEQYF.

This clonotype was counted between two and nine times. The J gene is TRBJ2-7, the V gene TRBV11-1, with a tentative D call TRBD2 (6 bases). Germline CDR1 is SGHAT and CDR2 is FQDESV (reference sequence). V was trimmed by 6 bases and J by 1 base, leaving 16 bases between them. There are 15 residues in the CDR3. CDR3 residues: CASRLKTRESYEQYF. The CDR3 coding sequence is TGTGCCAGCAGACTTAAGACGCGGGAATCCTACGAGCAGTACTTC.

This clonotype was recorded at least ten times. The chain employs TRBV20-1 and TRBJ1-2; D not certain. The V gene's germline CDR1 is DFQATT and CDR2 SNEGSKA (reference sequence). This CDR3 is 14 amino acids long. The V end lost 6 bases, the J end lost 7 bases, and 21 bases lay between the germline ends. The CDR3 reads CSARRAISAGGYTF. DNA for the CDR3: TGCAGTGCCAGACGGGCCATCTCAGCGGGTGGCTACACCTTC.

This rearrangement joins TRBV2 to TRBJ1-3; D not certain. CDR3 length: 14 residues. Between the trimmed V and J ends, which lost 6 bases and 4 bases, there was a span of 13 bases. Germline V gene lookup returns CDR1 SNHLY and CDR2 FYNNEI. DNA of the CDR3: TGTGCCAGCAGGAAGGAGGCGGAAGGAAACACCATATATTTT. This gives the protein CASRKEAEGNTIYF.

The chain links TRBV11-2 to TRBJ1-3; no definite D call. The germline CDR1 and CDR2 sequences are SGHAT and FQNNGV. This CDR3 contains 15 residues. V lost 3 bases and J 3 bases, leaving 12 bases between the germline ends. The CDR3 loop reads CASSFGDGNGNTIYF. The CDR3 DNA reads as TGTGCCAGCAGCTTCGGGGATGGCAATGGAAACACCATATATTTT.

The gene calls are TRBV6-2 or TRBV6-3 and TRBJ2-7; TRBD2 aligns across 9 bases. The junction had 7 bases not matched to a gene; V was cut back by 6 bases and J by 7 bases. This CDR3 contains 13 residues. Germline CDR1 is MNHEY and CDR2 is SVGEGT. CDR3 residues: CASRIAGVGEQYF. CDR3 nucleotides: TGTGCCAGCAGGATAGCGGGAGTAGGAGAGCAGTACTTC.

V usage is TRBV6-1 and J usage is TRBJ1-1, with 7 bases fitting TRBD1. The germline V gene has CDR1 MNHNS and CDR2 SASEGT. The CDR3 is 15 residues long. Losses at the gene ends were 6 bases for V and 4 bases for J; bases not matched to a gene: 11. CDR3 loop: CASRKDRDSTTEAFF. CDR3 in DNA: TGTGCCAGCAGAAAAGACCGGGACAGCACCACTGAAGCTTTCTTT.

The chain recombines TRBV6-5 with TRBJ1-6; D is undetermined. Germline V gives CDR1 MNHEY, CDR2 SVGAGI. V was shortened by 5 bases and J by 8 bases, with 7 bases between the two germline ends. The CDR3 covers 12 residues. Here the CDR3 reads CASSRVHSPLHF. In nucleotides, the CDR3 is TGTGCCAGCAGTCGAGTTCATTCACCCCTCCACTTT.

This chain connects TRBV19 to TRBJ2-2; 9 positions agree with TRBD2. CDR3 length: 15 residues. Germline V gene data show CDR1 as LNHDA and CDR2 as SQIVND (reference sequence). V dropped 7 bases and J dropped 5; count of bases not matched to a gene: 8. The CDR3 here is CASTKREVRTGELFF. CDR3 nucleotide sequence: TGTGCCAGTACTAAGCGGGAGGTTCGGACCGGGGAGCTGTTTTTT.